This is a list of T cell receptor beta chains from one sample in a study of vaccination effects on CD4 cells after COVID-19. Their antigen targets remain unknown. Here immunoSEQ multiplex PCR was the method, and the copy in TCRdb shows in-frame clones only, minus some. In the table there are under 30,000 clones, roughly three quarters of which are singletons. The sequenced sample was CD4+ T cells from PBMCs cultured with HCoV-NL63 spike peptides, obtained before COVID-19 vaccination. The source is a human donor who received a COVID-19 vaccine. CDR3s include the opening cysteine and the closing phenylalanine or tryptophan. Each record gives: D gene, clone size, V gene, J gene, CDR3 DNA, CDR3 protein. A D gene is named only where the DNA matches it firmly. Rows give clone size only sometimes, using once, few, many, or a class for an expanded clone.

d_gene: TRBD1; abundance: -; v_gene: TRBV19; j_gene: TRBJ2-7; CDR3nt: TGTGCCAGTAGTCGATTCGACAGGGGTGCCTACGAGCAGTACTTC; CDR3aa: CASSRFDRGAYEQYF
d_gene: -; abundance: -; v_gene: TRBV6-5; j_gene: TRBJ1-1; CDR3nt: TGTGCCAGCAGTTACGGGACAAGAAGCACTGAAGCTTTCTTT; CDR3aa: CASSYGTRSTEAFF
d_gene: TRBD1; abundance: -; v_gene: TRBV29-1; j_gene: TRBJ1-2; CDR3nt: TGCAGCGTTGGTTACAGGGGGGAAGGCTACACCTTC; CDR3aa: CSVGYRGEGYTF
d_gene: -; abundance: few; v_gene: TRBV2; j_gene: TRBJ1-1; CDR3nt: TGTGCCAGCAGTGAGTTCTACACTGAAGCTTTCTTT; CDR3aa: CASSEFYTEAFF
d_gene: -; abundance: -; v_gene: TRBV19; j_gene: TRBJ1-2; CDR3nt: TGTGCCAGTAGTATTACCGACAGTATCTATGGCTACACCTTC; CDR3aa: CASSITDSIYGYTF
d_gene: TRBD2; abundance: -; v_gene: TRBV5-1; j_gene: TRBJ2-2; CDR3nt: TGCGCCAGCAGATTCGGACAGGCCGGGACTAGCGGGAATGGCGGGGAGCTGTTTTTT; CDR3aa: CASRFGQAGTSGNGGELFF
d_gene: -; abundance: -; v_gene: TRBV20-1; j_gene: TRBJ1-1; CDR3nt: TGCAGTGCTAGTGGGCAGGGCACTGAAGCTTTCTTT; CDR3aa: CSASGQGTEAFF
d_gene: TRBD2; abundance: -; v_gene: TRBV7-9; j_gene: TRBJ2-5; CDR3nt: TGTGCCAGCACCCTCTTCAGCGGGGAAGAGACCCAGTACTTC; CDR3aa: CASTLFSGEETQYF
d_gene: TRBD1; abundance: -; v_gene: TRBV13; j_gene: TRBJ2-5; CDR3nt: TGTGCCAGCAGCGCACAGGGGAGAGAGACCCAGTACTTC; CDR3aa: CASSAQGRETQYF
d_gene: -; abundance: -; v_gene: TRBV5-1; j_gene: TRBJ1-1; CDR3nt: TGCGCCAGCCGTAGGGAGGGGACATTAACTGAAGCTTTCTTT; CDR3aa: CASRREGTLTEAFF
d_gene: -; abundance: few; v_gene: TRBV6-2/TRBV6-3; j_gene: TRBJ2-7; CDR3nt: TGTGCCAGCAGTTATCAGGGTCGCGAGCAGTACTTC; CDR3aa: CASSYQGREQYF
d_gene: TRBD1; abundance: -; v_gene: TRBV5-1; j_gene: TRBJ1-1; CDR3nt: TGCGCCAGCAGCCCGACAGGGGGACGCACTGAAGCTTTCTTT; CDR3aa: CASSPTGGRTEAFF
d_gene: -; abundance: -; v_gene: TRBV21-1; j_gene: TRBJ1-2; CDR3nt: TGTGCCACCAGAAACAGGACCCTCGGTTTTAACTATGGCTACACCTTC; CDR3aa: CATRNRTLGFNYGYTF
d_gene: -; abundance: -; v_gene: TRBV6-2/TRBV6-3; j_gene: TRBJ1-5; CDR3nt: TGTGCCAGCAGTTACGGGGGGGGGAATCAGCCCCAGCATTTT; CDR3aa: CASSYGGGNQPQHF
d_gene: -; abundance: once; v_gene: TRBV10-3; j_gene: TRBJ2-7; CDR3nt: TGTGCCATCAGTCCCGGGACAAGCTCCTACGAGCAGTACTTC; CDR3aa: CAISPGTSSYEQYF
d_gene: -; abundance: -; v_gene: TRBV3-1/TRBV3-2; j_gene: TRBJ2-3; CDR3nt: TGTGCCAGCAGCCAAGGCTACACAGATACGCAGTATTTT; CDR3aa: CASSQGYTDTQYF
d_gene: -; abundance: -; v_gene: TRBV7-8; j_gene: TRBJ2-1; CDR3nt: TGTGCCAGCAGCGGACGACAGGCGAATGAGCAGTTCTTC; CDR3aa: CASSGRQANEQFF
d_gene: TRBD2; abundance: -; v_gene: TRBV2; j_gene: TRBJ2-3; CDR3nt: TGTGCCAGCAGTTCGGGACTAGCGGGAGGTAGCACAGATACGCAGTATTTT; CDR3aa: CASSSGLAGGSTDTQYF
d_gene: -; abundance: large; v_gene: TRBV6-5; j_gene: TRBJ1-2; CDR3nt: TGTGCCAGCAGTTACCGGGAGGGTGGCTATGGCTACACCTTC; CDR3aa: CASSYREGGYGYTF
d_gene: TRBD2; abundance: few; v_gene: TRBV3-1/TRBV3-2; j_gene: TRBJ2-2; CDR3nt: TGTGCCAGCGGAGCCGGGAGGGGAAATACCGGGGAGCTGTTTTTT; CDR3aa: CASGAGRGNTGELFF
d_gene: -; abundance: -; v_gene: TRBV7-9; j_gene: TRBJ2-1; CDR3nt: TGTGCCAGCAGCTTCTCGGGATACAATGAGCAGTTCTTC; CDR3aa: CASSFSGYNEQFF
d_gene: TRBD1; abundance: -; v_gene: TRBV2; j_gene: TRBJ1-1; CDR3nt: TGTGCCAGCAGTGAGACAGGGGTCACTGAAGCTTTCTTT; CDR3aa: CASSETGVTEAFF
d_gene: -; abundance: -; v_gene: TRBV12-3/TRBV12-4; j_gene: TRBJ1-6; CDR3nt: TGTGCCAGCAGTCGGGGGACAAGATCACCCCTCCACTTT; CDR3aa: CASSRGTRSPLHF
d_gene: -; abundance: -; v_gene: TRBV19; j_gene: TRBJ1-3; CDR3nt: TGTGCCAGTAGTAGGAACTCTGGAAACACCATATATTTT; CDR3aa: CASSRNSGNTIYF
d_gene: TRBD2; abundance: few; v_gene: TRBV4-1; j_gene: TRBJ2-2; CDR3nt: TGCGCCAGCAGCCAAGACGTGGGGAGGGGAAGGACCGGGGAGCTGTTTTTT; CDR3aa: CASSQDVGRGRTGELFF
d_gene: -; abundance: -; v_gene: TRBV6-1; j_gene: TRBJ2-3; CDR3nt: TGTGCCAGCAGTGAATGGGGTGGTAGGCAGTATTTT; CDR3aa: CASSEWGGRQYF
d_gene: TRBD2; abundance: -; v_gene: TRBV5-4; j_gene: TRBJ2-3; CDR3nt: TGTGCCAGCAGCTTGGTCGCCGGGAGCGGGGCGACAGATACGCAGTATTTT; CDR3aa: CASSLVAGSGATDTQYF
d_gene: -; abundance: -; v_gene: TRBV27; j_gene: TRBJ1-3; CDR3nt: TGTGCCAGCAGTGGAAACAGGGAGGCTCACACCATATATTTT; CDR3aa: CASSGNREAHTIYF
d_gene: -; abundance: -; v_gene: TRBV10-3; j_gene: TRBJ2-3; CDR3nt: TGTGCCATCAGCCCACTAGGAAGCACAGATACGCAGTATTTT; CDR3aa: CAISPLGSTDTQYF
d_gene: -; abundance: -; v_gene: TRBV6-5; j_gene: TRBJ2-2; CDR3nt: TGTGCCAGCGGAACGAACACCGGGGAGCTGTTTTTT; CDR3aa: CASGTNTGELFF
d_gene: -; abundance: -; v_gene: TRBV7-9; j_gene: TRBJ1-1; CDR3nt: TGTGCCAGCAGCCTTGACTTGACCCCGGGGGCTTTCTTT; CDR3aa: CASSLDLTPGAFF
d_gene: -; abundance: once; v_gene: TRBV3-1/TRBV3-2; j_gene: TRBJ2-1; CDR3nt: TGTGCCAGCAGCCAATCGAACCTCGACAATGAGCAGTTCTTC; CDR3aa: CASSQSNLDNEQFF
d_gene: -; abundance: -; v_gene: TRBV20-1; j_gene: TRBJ1-2; CDR3nt: TGCAGTGCTAGTAGTCACTCACAGGGCTCTAACTATGGCTACACCTTC; CDR3aa: CSASSHSQGSNYGYTF
d_gene: -; abundance: -; v_gene: TRBV30; j_gene: TRBJ2-3; CDR3nt: TGTGCCTGGAGTGTCTCGGGAAAAGATACGCAGTATTTT; CDR3aa: CAWSVSGKDTQYF
d_gene: TRBD1; abundance: -; v_gene: TRBV7-8; j_gene: TRBJ1-5; CDR3nt: TGTGCCAGCAGCGACAGACAGGGAGCGAATCAGCCCCAGCATTTT; CDR3aa: CASSDRQGANQPQHF
d_gene: -; abundance: -; v_gene: TRBV4-1; j_gene: TRBJ2-6; CDR3nt: TGCGCCAGCAGCCTCAGTCGGGTAGGTGTCTCTGGGGCCAACGTCCTGACTTTC; CDR3aa: CASSLSRVGVSGANVLTF
d_gene: TRBD2; abundance: -; v_gene: TRBV7-2; j_gene: TRBJ2-1; CDR3nt: TGTGCCAGCAGCTTGACCCTTGTAGCGGGAGCCAATGAGCAGTTCTTC; CDR3aa: CASSLTLVAGANEQFF
d_gene: TRBD1; abundance: -; v_gene: TRBV19; j_gene: TRBJ2-4; CDR3nt: TGTGCCAGTAGTGACAGGGGGTACGGAAACATTCAGTACTTC; CDR3aa: CASSDRGYGNIQYF
d_gene: -; abundance: once; v_gene: TRBV5-1; j_gene: TRBJ2-1; CDR3nt: TGCGCCAGCAGCGAAGCGGGTTTCTACAATGAGCAGTTCTTC; CDR3aa: CASSEAGFYNEQFF
d_gene: TRBD1; abundance: few; v_gene: TRBV5-1; j_gene: TRBJ1-2; CDR3nt: TGCGCCAGCGGGACAGGACAGGCTATTAACTATGGCTACACCTTC; CDR3aa: CASGTGQAINYGYTF
d_gene: TRBD2; abundance: -; v_gene: TRBV2; j_gene: TRBJ2-1; CDR3nt: TGTGCCAGCAGCTGGGGGGGCAATGAGCAGTTCTTC; CDR3aa: CASSWGGNEQFF
d_gene: TRBD2; abundance: few; v_gene: TRBV9; j_gene: TRBJ2-5; CDR3nt: TGTGCCAGCAGCGTGAGCGGGGGGGCAGGGCAAGAGACCCAGTACTTC; CDR3aa: CASSVSGGAGQETQYF
d_gene: -; abundance: -; v_gene: TRBV7-8; j_gene: TRBJ2-2; CDR3nt: TGTGCCAGCAGCTTTGACAGACTTCCCACCGGGGAGCTGTTTTTT; CDR3aa: CASSFDRLPTGELFF
d_gene: TRBD1; abundance: -; v_gene: TRBV9; j_gene: TRBJ1-1; CDR3nt: TGTGCCAGCAGCGAAAACAGGGGGCCAGGAACTGAAGCTTTCTTT; CDR3aa: CASSENRGPGTEAFF
d_gene: -; abundance: -; v_gene: TRBV11-2; j_gene: TRBJ2-2; CDR3nt: TGTGCCAGCAGCTTACGGAGGCAGGACGGGGAGCTGTTTTTT; CDR3aa: CASSLRRQDGELFF
d_gene: TRBD1; abundance: -; v_gene: TRBV7-9; j_gene: TRBJ1-2; CDR3nt: TGTGCCAGCAGCTTAGGGCTGGGACAGATTGGCTACACCTTC; CDR3aa: CASSLGLGQIGYTF
d_gene: -; abundance: -; v_gene: TRBV3-1/TRBV3-2; j_gene: TRBJ2-5; CDR3nt: TGTGCCAGCAGCCAAGCTTCGCGGGAGACCCAGTACTTC; CDR3aa: CASSQASRETQYF
d_gene: -; abundance: -; v_gene: TRBV5-1; j_gene: TRBJ1-1; CDR3nt: TGCGCCAGCAGCCCGGCTGGAAGGACAGAGAACACTGAAGCTTTCTTT; CDR3aa: CASSPAGRTENTEAFF
d_gene: -; abundance: -; v_gene: TRBV4-2; j_gene: TRBJ1-6; CDR3nt: TGTGCCAGCAGCCAAGAATGGTCTCAGTACAATAATTCACCCCTCCACTTT; CDR3aa: CASSQEWSQYNNSPLHF
d_gene: -; abundance: -; v_gene: TRBV18; j_gene: TRBJ1-4; CDR3nt: TGTGCCAGCTCACCACAGGGGATTAATGAAAAACTGTTTTTT; CDR3aa: CASSPQGINEKLFF